This TCR beta chain was observed in a study of T cells after yellow fever vaccination. Deletions cut 4 bases from V and 7 bases from J, with 11 bases between. This CDR3 region has 12 residues. Per the germline V gene, CDR1 is SQVTM and CDR2 is ANQGSEA. 5'RACE template switching produced TCR cDNA carrying a universal primer site and UMIs. From the 5' RACE reads, TCRdb called clonotypes with MiXCR, one entry per CDR3 protein. The sample lists fewer than 650,000 distinct CDR3 sequences, 21% occurring once. V usage is TRBV29-1 and J usage is TRBJ2-1; TRBD2 might be the D (5 bases). The sequencing used PBMCs, collected more than 20 days after the first yellow fever vaccination. The TCR originated in a man younger than 30 who received the YFV17D yellow fever vaccine. CDR3 in DNA: TGCAGCGTTGTGTTCTCGGGAAATGAGCAGTTCTTC. Amino acid sequence: CSVVFSGNEQFF.